This entry is about one TCR beta chain. The source of the sample is a study of blood T cells in healthy people across ages. The donors, aged roughly 6 to 100, were healthy Caucasians from Russia. A J-beta primer mix and a sample-barcoded 5' primer were used in a second PCR of about 7 to 12 cycles. TCRdb re-called the 5' RACE reads through MiXCR, storing one row per CDR3 protein. The sample shows 1.5 million to 2 million distinct CDR3 sequences, roughly two fifths of them seen only once. CDR3 length: 14 amino acids. The J segment lost 5 bases and the V segment lost 8 bases, leaving 8 bases of the junction unmatched. Looked up from germline, CDR1 is SGHTA and CDR2 is FQGTGA.

V and J are TRBV7-3 and TRBJ2-1; 8 bases match TRBD2. Sequenced input: blood. The clonotype comes from a human donor in good health. The CDR3 region is CASGTGLADNEQFF. CDR3 nucleotide sequence: TGTGCCAGCGGAACCGGACTAGCAGACAATGAGCAGTTCTTC.